Following are 31 T cell receptor beta chains from one sample sequenced in a study of graft-versus-host responses after intestinal transplantation. No antigen is known for these receptors. The repertoire was sequenced with immunoSEQ multiplex PCR; TCRdb's copy has only in-frame clones and lacks some. The table has 150,000 or so clones, 92% seen once; the top ten hold 0.19%. The specimen was unstimulated CD4+ T cells sorted from spleen or lymph node cells, collected before intestinal transplant. These receptors came from a human donor who received an intestinal transplant.

V gene TRBV9 combines with J gene TRBJ1-3; 7 nucleotides match TRBD1. CDR3 size: 15 residues. The germline V gene encodes CDR1 SGDLS and CDR2 YYNGEE. V shed 3 bases, J shed 0 bases, and the junction held 3 bases outside the gene matches. The CDR3 DNA follows: TGTGCCAGCAGCGACGGGACAGTCTCTGGAAACACCATATATTTT. The encoded protein is CASSDGTVSGNTIYF. The full variable domain, its missing parts supplied by reference TRBV9 and TRBJ1-3, is DSGVTQTPKHLITATGQRVTLRCSPRSGDLSVYWYQQSLDQGLQFLIQYYNGEERAKGNILERFSAQQFPDLHSELNLSSLELGDSALYFCASSDGTVSGNTIYFGEGSWLTVV.

The chain is built from TRBV13 and TRBJ2-6, with 7 bases identical to TRBD2. Trimming at V came to 5 bases and at J to 3 bases, leaving 13 bases not matched to a gene. The CDR3 runs to 18 residues. Germline loops: CDR1 PRHDT, CDR2 FYEKMQ (reference sequence). The CDR3: CASSVRFPGGNGANVLTF. CDR3 nucleotide sequence: TGTGCCAGCAGCGTAAGGTTTCCGGGAGGAAATGGGGCCAACGTCCTGACTTTC.

This clone occurred once. The chain links TRBV6-1 to TRBJ1-3; a weak D match, TRBD1 (5 bases). Trimming cost V 6 bases and J 4 bases, with 10 bases left between them. The CDR3 contains 13 residues. Germline V gene data show CDR1 as MNHNS and CDR2 as SASEGT. CDR3 in amino acids: CASRGVIGNTIYF. CDR3 coding DNA: TGTGCCAGCAGAGGGGTAATCGGAAACACCATATATTTT.

In its sample, this clone was seen once. The chain uses TRBV25-1 and TRBJ2-5; D is possibly TRBD2 (6 bases). Trimming removed 3 bases at V and 5 bases at J, with 16 bases between. Germline V gene data show CDR1 as MGHDK and CDR2 as SYGVNS. This CDR3 comprises 15 residues. In nucleotides, the CDR3 is TGTGCCAGCAGTGACCCAGGGACTTCCCAGGAGACCCAGTACTTC. Protein product: CASSDPGTSQETQYF.

The chain carries TRBV7-8 and TRBJ1-2, with TRBD1 matching 7 bases. The germline V gene encodes CDR1 SGHVS and CDR2 FQNEAQ. V trimming: 2 bases; J trimming: 3 bases; junction bases outside the gene matches: 15. The CDR3 is 18 residues long. The CDR3 bases are TGTGCCAGCAGCTTACTCTCTCGGGGAGGGGGCCGCGACTATGGCTACACCTTC. Amino acid sequence: CASSLLSRGGGRDYGYTF.

The CDR3 loop reads CASSLWGASYEQYF. The CDR3 DNA is TGTGCCAGCAGTTTATGGGGAGCTTCCTACGAGCAGTACTTC. The V call is TRBV28, the J call TRBJ2-7, with D possibly matching TRBD2 (5 bases). The CDR3 length is 14 residues. Germline V CDR1 and CDR2: MDHEN, SYDVKM. V was trimmed by 0 bases and J by 1 base, leaving 7 bases between them. Full variable domain (outside the CDR3, taken from reference TRBV28 and TRBJ2-7): DVKVTQSSRYLVKRTGEKVFLECVQDMDHENMFWYRQDPGLGLRLIYFSYDVKMKEKGDIPEGYSVSREKKERFSLILESASTNQTSMYLCASSLWGASYEQYFGPGTRLTVT.

This chain connects TRBV19 to TRBJ1-1; weak D call: TRBD1 (6 bases). V lost 3 bases, J lost 8 bases, and 19 bases lay in between. The CDR3 consists of 15 residues. Germline V CDR1 and CDR2: LNHDA, SQIVND (reference sequence). CDR3 coding DNA: TGTGCCAGTAGTATGCAACAGGGCACTACATTAGAAGCTTTCTTT. It specifies CASSMQQGTTLEAFF.

V is TRBV19 and J is TRBJ1-2; D call uncertain. Germline V lookup: CDR1 LNHDA, CDR2 SQIVND (reference sequence). V lost 0 bases, J lost 4 bases, and 9 bases lay in between. This CDR3 is 14 amino acids long. CDR3 coding DNA: TGTGCCAGTAGTATAGATGTAAGCGTCTATGGCTACACCTTC. Encoded protein: CASSIDVSVYGYTF.

The chain employs TRBV19 and TRBJ2-6; TRBD2 is a possible D gene (5 bases). The CDR3 covers 16 residues. Looked up from germline, CDR1 is LNHDA and CDR2 is SQIVND (reference sequence). Trimming took off 5 bases at V and 0 bases at J, with 11 bases between the two ends. CDR3 loop: CASSPRVRSGANVLTF. CDR3 bases: TGTGCCAGTAGTCCGAGGGTCCGCTCTGGGGCCAACGTCCTGACTTTC. Combining the CDR3 with reference TRBV19 and TRBJ2-6 gives the whole variable domain DGGITQSPKYLFRKEGQNVTLSCEQNLNHDAMYWYRQDPGQGLRLIYYSQIVNDFQKGDIAEGYSVSREKKESFPLTVTSAQKNPTAFYLCASSPRVRSGANVLTFGAGSRLTVL.

This chain uses TRBV6-5 with TRBJ2-3; 8 bases are a match to TRBD1. This CDR3 region has 14 residues. The germline CDR1 and CDR2 sequences are MNHEY and SVGAGI. Trimming cost V 6 bases and J 1 base; bases outside gene matches: 3. The CDR3 DNA reads as TGTGCCAGCAGCTTGGGACAGGGCACAGATACGCAGTATTTT. It yields the protein CASSLGQGTDTQYF.

The rearrangement uses TRBV15 and TRBJ1-2; 7 bases are a match to TRBD1. Trimming took 0 bases from V and 3 from J; bases not matched to a gene: 4. The CDR3 extends over 15 amino acids. Germline V gene sequence: CDR1 LNHNV, CDR2 YYDKDF (reference sequence). The CDR3 DNA reads as TGTGCCACCAGCAGAGATCTCGACAGGGACTATGGCTACACCTTC. Amino acids: CATSRDLDRDYGYTF.

The count of this clone is one. One junction end disagrees with the germline gene, perhaps due to a read error. The chain uses TRBV11-3 and TRBJ2-1, with 10 bases that match TRBD2. The CDR3 loop spans 14 amino acids. The germline CDR1 and CDR2 sequences are SGHNT and YENEEA. DNA of the CDR3: TGTGCCAGCAGCTTACTAGCGGGAGTGGGTGAGCAGCTCTTC. This translates into CASSLLAGVGEQLF. Variable domain in full (rest from reference TRBV11-3 and TRBJ2-1): EAGVVQSPRYKIIEKKQPVAFWCNPISGHNTLYWYLQNLGQGPELLIRYENEEAVDDSQLPKDRFSAERLKGVDSTLKIQPAELGDSAVYLCASSLLAGVGEQLFGPGTRLTVL.

This chain connects TRBV5-1 to TRBJ2-7; TRBD1 matches at 8 bases. The V gene's germline CDR1 is SGHRS and CDR2 YFSETQ. Unmatched junction bases numbered 9, after V lost 4 bases and J lost 0 bases. The CDR3 has 16 amino acids. The CDR3 sequence is CASSPTSGGPSYEQYF. CDR3 nucleotide sequence: TGCGCCAGCAGCCCGACGTCAGGGGGCCCCTCCTACGAGCAGTACTTC.

The chain joins TRBV10-1 to TRBJ2-1, with D maybe TRBD2 (5 bases). CDR3 size: 16 residues. V was shortened by 4 bases and J by 0 bases, with 13 bases between the two germline ends. The germline V gene has CDR1 WNHNN and CDR2 SYGVQD (reference sequence). CDR3 amino acids: CASSVSVGASYNEQFF. The CDR3 DNA sequence: TGCGCCAGCAGTGTTAGCGTCGGAGCCTCCTACAATGAGCAGTTCTTC.

The genes are TRBV4-3 and TRBJ2-1; D unclear. V was pared by 4 bases and J by 6 bases, with 10 bases between. Germline V lookup: CDR1 LGHNA, CDR2 YSLEER. This CDR3 spans 13 amino acids. The CDR3 loop reads CASSLGPTNEQFF. CDR3 DNA sequence: TGCGCCAGCAGCCTAGGACCTACCAATGAGCAGTTCTTC.

The gene calls are TRBV28 and TRBJ2-7; either TRBD1 or TRBD2 may supply D (5 bases each). Germline-derived CDR1 and CDR2 are MDHEN and SYDVKM. The V gene lost 3 bases and the J gene lost 3 bases, with 12 bases spanning the gap. The CDR3 has 14 amino acids. The CDR3, as DNA: TGTGCCAGCAGTTTTCCGGGACCGCGCTACGAGCAGTACTTC. It is translated as CASSFPGPRYEQYF.

V and J are TRBV6-5 and TRBJ2-7, with D possibly TRBD2 on 5 matching bases. CDR3 size: 14 residues. V was clipped by 4 bases and J by 1 base, with 11 bases between them. CDR1 is MNHEY and CDR2 is SVGAGI in the germline V gene. DNA for the CDR3: TGTGCCAGCAGTTTCGCAACTAGTTCCTACGAGCAGTACTTC. Translating gives CASSFATSSYEQYF.

V and J are TRBV5-1 and TRBJ2-2, with TRBD2 identical over 9 bases. V trimming: 3 bases; J trimming: 4 bases; junction bases outside the gene matches: 7. Germline CDR1 is SGHRS and CDR2 is YFSETQ. The CDR3 consists of 16 residues. The CDR3 DNA reads TGCGCCAGCAGCTCGGGAAGCGGGGGGCTCACCGGGGAGCTGTTTTTT. As protein: CASSSGSGGLTGELFF.

This chain joins TRBV7-8 and TRBJ1-6; D gene ambiguous. The CDR3 covers 15 residues. V was cut by 5 bases and J by 5 bases, with 13 bases left in between. Germline lookup yields CDR1 SGHVS and CDR2 FQNEAQ. The CDR3, as DNA: TGTGCCAGCAGCGTTACAGCGGACCATAATTCACCCCTCCACTTT. Its protein product is CASSVTADHNSPLHF.

V is TRBV7-2 and J is TRBJ2-7; 8 nucleotides agree with TRBD1. The CDR3 extends over 15 amino acids. Germline V gives CDR1 SGHTA, CDR2 FQGNSA. V lost 5 bases, J lost 1 base, and 7 bases stayed unmatched. Here the CDR3 reads CASSLRTGPSYEQYF. The DNA for the CDR3 is TGTGCCAGCAGCCTCCGGACAGGGCCATCCTACGAGCAGTACTTC.

The chain links TRBV19 to TRBJ1-1; D gene ambiguous. The CDR3 is 11 residues long. CDR1 and CDR2 from the germline V gene are LNHDA and SQIVND (reference sequence). V was shortened by 6 bases and J by 3 bases, with 5 bases between the two germline ends. This CDR3 is CASRVYTEAFF. For the CDR3, the DNA is TGTGCCAGTAGGGTATACACTGAAGCTTTCTTT.

This chain connects TRBV6-6 to TRBJ2-7, with a possible D match to TRBD1 (6 bases). The V end was cut by 6 bases, the J end by 6 bases, with 15 bases between. CDR1 and CDR2 from the germline V gene are MNHNY and SVGAGI (reference sequence). This CDR3 has 13 residues. CDR3 sequence: CASRYLTGTEQYF. DNA of the CDR3: TGTGCCAGCAGATATCTCACAGGGACCGAGCAGTACTTC.

The chain employs TRBV7-3 and TRBJ1-1; 7 nucleotides line up with TRBD1. Germline V gene sequence: CDR1 SGHTA, CDR2 FQGTGA. V lost 5 bases to trimming and J lost 0 bases; unmatched junction nucleotides: 6. The CDR3 length is 15 residues. CDR3 sequence (DNA): TGTGCCAGCAGCACGGGACAGCCCATGAACACTGAAGCTTTCTTT. This sequence encodes CASSTGQPMNTEAFF.

This chain uses TRBV6-1 with TRBJ1-4; no clear D. The CDR3 totals 15 residues. In germline, CDR1 is MNHNS, CDR2 SASEGT. Deletions cut 7 bases from V and 3 bases from J, with 15 bases between. The CDR3 here is CASTQKLVPNEKLFF. CDR3 in DNA: TGTGCCAGCACCCAAAAGCTCGTCCCTAATGAAAAACTGTTTTTT.

The gene calls are TRBV6-5 and TRBJ2-7, with TRBD2 matching over 8 bases. The CDR3 contains 16 residues. Germline V gene data show CDR1 as MNHEY and CDR2 as SVGAGI. With 0 bases clipped from V and 0 bases from J, the junction kept 4 bases outside the gene matches. This chain's CDR3 is CASSYSASGPSYEQYF. The CDR3 bases are TGTGCCAGCAGTTACTCGGCTAGCGGGCCCTCCTACGAGCAGTACTTC.

This chain joins TRBV21-1 and TRBJ1-6. TRBV21-1 constitutes a pseudogene. The CDR3 has 18 residues. This chain's CDR3 is CASSNRRVGGSYNSPLHF. As DNA, the CDR3 is TGTGCCAGCAGCAACAGAAGGGTGGGGGGCTCCTATAATTCACCCCTCCACTTT.

CDR3 coding DNA: TGTGCCAGCAGGGCTCCGTCTGAAGCTTTCTTT. Its protein is CASRAPSEAFF. J is TRBJ1-1 and V is TRBV7-9, with unresolved D. Germline V CDR1 and CDR2: SEHNR, FQNEAQ (reference sequence). The CDR3 runs 11 residues. Trimming pared 6 bases from V and 6 bases from J, leaving 8 bases between.

The CDR3, as DNA: TGTGCCAGCGAAGTAGCTAGCGGGAGGTCCTACGAGCAGTACTTC. This encodes CASEVASGRSYEQYF. The V call is TRBV2, the J call TRBJ2-7, with 11 positions matching TRBD2. The ends lost 8 bases at V and 1 base at J; junction bases unmatched: 7. Per germline, CDR1 SNHLY and CDR2 FYNNEI. CDR3 length: 15 amino acids.

The V call is TRBV4-3, the J call TRBJ2-3; 11 bases fit TRBD2. The CDR3 totals 17 residues. V lost 0 bases and J lost 0; bases outside the gene matches: 2. Germline CDR1 LGHNA, CDR2 YSLEER. CDR3 sequence (DNA): TGCGCCAGCAGCCAAGAAAGACTAGCGGGGAGCACAGATACGCAGTATTTT. Translating it yields CASSQERLAGSTDTQYF.

The rearrangement joins TRBV7-3 to TRBJ1-1; D ambiguous. Germline V gives CDR1 SGHTA, CDR2 FQGTGA. The CDR3 is 15 amino acids. V lost 2 bases to trimming and J lost 2 bases, with 12 bases between them. CDR3 nucleotides: TGTGCCAGCAGCTTAGGGTGGCAGAAAAACACTGAAGCTTTCTTT. This codes for CASSLGWQKNTEAFF.

This chain uses TRBV28 with TRBJ2-7; no clear D. CDR1 is MDHEN, CDR2 SYDVKM, per germline. The CDR3 runs 11 residues. V gave up 6 bases and J gave up 4 bases, with 7 bases separating them. In DNA form, the CDR3 reads TGTGCCAGCAGCTGGGTATACGAGCAGTACTTC. Its protein is CASSWVYEQYF.